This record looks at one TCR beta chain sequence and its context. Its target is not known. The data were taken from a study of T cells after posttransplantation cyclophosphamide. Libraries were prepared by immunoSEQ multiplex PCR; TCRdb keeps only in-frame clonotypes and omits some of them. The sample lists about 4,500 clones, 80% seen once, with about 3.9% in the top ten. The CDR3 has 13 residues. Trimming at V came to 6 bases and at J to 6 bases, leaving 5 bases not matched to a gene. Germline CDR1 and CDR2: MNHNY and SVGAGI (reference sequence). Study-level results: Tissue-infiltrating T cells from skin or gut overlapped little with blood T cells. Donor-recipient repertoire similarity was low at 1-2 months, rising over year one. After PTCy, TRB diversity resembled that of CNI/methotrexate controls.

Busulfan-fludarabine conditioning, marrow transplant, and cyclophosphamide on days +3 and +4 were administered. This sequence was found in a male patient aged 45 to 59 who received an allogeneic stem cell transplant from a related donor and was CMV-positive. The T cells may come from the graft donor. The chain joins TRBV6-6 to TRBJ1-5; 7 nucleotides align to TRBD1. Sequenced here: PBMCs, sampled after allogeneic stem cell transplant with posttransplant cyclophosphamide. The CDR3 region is CASRTGEVQPQHF. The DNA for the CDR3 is TGTGCCAGCAGAACAGGGGAGGTTCAGCCCCAGCATTTT.